This T cell receptor beta chain was documented in a study of CD8 T cells in ankylosing spondylitis. Study findings and constraints: A TCR beta motif of about 8 highly homologous variants seemed to mark ankylosing spondylitis blood. Earlier literature documents some of the motif variants in reactive arthritis synovial fluid and blood.

This clonotype was observed many times. Its antigen is currently unknown. This CDR3 is built from 15 residues. Germline V gives CDR1 LNHDA, CDR2 SQIVND (reference sequence). V lost 5 bases and J 0 bases, leaving 14 bases between the germline ends. In making TCR beta libraries, quantitative 5'-RACE with molecular barcodes was used. TCRdb called the 5' RACE reads again in MiXCR, with one record for every CDR3 protein. Of under 85,000 distinct CDR3 sequences listed, over 4% were seen once; the top ten hold approximately 2.1%. Sequencing was carried out using blood, either unsorted or a sorted T cell fraction (not recorded which). This chain joins TRBV19 and TRBJ2-7, with D perhaps TRBD1 (6 bases). The sequence was obtained from a male donor with ankylosing spondylitis or in good health (not recorded which). In DNA form, the CDR3 reads TGTGCCAGTAGTGGCCGGGACATCCCCTCCTACGAGCAGTACTTC. Translating gives CASSGRDIPSYEQYF.